This section outlines one T cell receptor beta chain sequence together with its context. Its cognate antigen is unknown. This record belongs to a study of cytomegalovirus exposure and HLA in healthy donors. Regarding the study as a whole: With later analysis, a missense DCLRE1C variant became linked to TCR beta V- and J-gene trimming. According to an earlier analysis, most TCR beta V segments yielded productive rearrangements about 90% or about 30% of the time.

The PCR used 60 Vbeta and 13 Jbeta primers. Only in-frame clones appear in the TCRdb table, and some are missing; sequencing was by immunoSEQ multiplex PCR. The sample includes approximately 170,000 clones, roughly three quarters of them seen just once. Though nominally healthy at sampling, donors likely had unrecorded immune exposures. V gave up 3 bases and J gave up 4 bases, with 18 bases separating them. CDR3 size: 16 residues. CDR1 and CDR2 from the germline V gene are KGHSH and LQKENI. The sequencing input was PBMCs. This chain joins TRBV18 and TRBJ1-2; tentatively, D is TRBD1 (5 bases). The sequence was obtained from a male donor in good health and CMV-seropositive. The CDR3 coding sequence is TGTGCCAGCTCACCCCGCCGGGAGGGGTCGGGCTATGGCTACACCTTC. It is translated as CASSPRREGSGYGYTF.